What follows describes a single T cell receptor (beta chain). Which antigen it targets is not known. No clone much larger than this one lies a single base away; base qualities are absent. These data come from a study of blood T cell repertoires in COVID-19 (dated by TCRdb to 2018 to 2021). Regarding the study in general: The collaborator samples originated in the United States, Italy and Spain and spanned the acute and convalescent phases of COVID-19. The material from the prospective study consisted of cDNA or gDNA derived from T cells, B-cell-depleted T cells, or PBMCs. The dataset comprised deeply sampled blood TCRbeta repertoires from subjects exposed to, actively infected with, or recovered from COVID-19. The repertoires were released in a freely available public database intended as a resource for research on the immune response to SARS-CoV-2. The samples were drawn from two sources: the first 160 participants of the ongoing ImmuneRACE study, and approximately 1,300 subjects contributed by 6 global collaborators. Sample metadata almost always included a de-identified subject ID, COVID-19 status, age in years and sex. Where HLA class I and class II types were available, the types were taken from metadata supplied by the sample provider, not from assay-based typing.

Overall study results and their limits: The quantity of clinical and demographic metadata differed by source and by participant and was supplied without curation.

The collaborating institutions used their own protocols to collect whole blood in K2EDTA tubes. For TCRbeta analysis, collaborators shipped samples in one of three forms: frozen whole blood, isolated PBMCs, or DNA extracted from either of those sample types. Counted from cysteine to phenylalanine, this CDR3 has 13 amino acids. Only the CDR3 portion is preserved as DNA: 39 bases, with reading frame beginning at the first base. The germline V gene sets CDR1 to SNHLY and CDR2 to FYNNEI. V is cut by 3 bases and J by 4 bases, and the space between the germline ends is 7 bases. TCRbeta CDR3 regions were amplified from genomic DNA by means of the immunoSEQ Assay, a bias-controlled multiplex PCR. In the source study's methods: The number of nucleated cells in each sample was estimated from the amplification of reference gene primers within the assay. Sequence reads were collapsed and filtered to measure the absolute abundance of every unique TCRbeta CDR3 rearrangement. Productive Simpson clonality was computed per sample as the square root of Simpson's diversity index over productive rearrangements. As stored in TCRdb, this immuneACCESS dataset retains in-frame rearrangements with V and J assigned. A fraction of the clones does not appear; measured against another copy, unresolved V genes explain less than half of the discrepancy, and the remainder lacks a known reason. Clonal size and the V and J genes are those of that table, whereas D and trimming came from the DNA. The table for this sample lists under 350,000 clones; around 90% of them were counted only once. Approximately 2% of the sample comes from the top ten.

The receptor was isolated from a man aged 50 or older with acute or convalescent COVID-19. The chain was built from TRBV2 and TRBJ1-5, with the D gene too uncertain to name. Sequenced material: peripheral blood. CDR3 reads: CASSDTRNQPQHF. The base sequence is TGTGCCAGCAGTGACACCAGAAATCAGCCCCAGCATTTT.